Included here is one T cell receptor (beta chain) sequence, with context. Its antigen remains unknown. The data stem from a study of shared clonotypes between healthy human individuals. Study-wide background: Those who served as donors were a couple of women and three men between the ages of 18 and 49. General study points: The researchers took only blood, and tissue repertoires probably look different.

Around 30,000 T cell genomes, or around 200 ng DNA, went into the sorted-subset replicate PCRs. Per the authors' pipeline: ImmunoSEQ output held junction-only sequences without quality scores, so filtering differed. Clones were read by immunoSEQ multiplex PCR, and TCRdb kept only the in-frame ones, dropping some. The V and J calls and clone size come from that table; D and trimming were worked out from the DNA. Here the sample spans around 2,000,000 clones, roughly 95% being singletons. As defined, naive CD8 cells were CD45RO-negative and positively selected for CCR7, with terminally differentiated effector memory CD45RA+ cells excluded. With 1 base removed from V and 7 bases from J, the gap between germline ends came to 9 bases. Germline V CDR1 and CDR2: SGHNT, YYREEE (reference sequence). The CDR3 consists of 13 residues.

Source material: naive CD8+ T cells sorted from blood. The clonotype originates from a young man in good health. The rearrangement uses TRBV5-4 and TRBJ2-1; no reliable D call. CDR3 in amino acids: CASSLKGWNEQFF. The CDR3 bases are TGTGCCAGCAGCTTGAAGGGTTGGAATGAGCAGTTCTTC.